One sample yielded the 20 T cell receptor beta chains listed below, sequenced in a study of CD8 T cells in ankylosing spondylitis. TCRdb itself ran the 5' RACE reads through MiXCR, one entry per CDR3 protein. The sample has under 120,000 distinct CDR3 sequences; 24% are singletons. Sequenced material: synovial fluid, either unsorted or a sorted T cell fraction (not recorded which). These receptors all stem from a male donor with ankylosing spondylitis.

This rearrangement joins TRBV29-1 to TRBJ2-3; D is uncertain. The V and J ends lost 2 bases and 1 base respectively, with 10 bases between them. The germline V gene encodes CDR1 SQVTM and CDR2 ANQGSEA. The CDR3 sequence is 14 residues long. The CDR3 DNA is TGCAGCGTTGAACGGCAGCAGGGCACAGATACGCAGTATTTT. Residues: CSVERQQGTDTQYF.

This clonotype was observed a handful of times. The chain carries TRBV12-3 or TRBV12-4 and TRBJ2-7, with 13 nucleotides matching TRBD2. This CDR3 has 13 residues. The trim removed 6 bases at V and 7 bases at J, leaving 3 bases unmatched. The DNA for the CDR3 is TGTGCCAGCAGCCCACTAGCGGGAGGGGAGCAGTACGTC. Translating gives CASSPLAGGEQYV.

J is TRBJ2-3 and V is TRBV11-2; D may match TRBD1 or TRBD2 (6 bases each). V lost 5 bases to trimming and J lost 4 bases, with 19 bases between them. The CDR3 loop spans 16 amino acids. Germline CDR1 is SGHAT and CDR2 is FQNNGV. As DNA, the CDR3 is TGTGCCAGCAGCGCGGTGCCAACGGGGGCCGCAGATACGCAGTATTTT. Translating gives CASSAVPTGAADTQYF.

CDR3 in amino acids: CASSLSGAERFGYTF. DNA of the CDR3: TGTGCCAGCAGCTTAAGCGGGGCTGAGAGGTTCGGCTACACCTTC. The rearrangement links TRBV7-8 to TRBJ1-2; tentative D call: TRBD1 (5 bases). The V end lost 2 bases, the J end lost 8 bases, and 18 bases lay between the germline ends. CDR3 length: 15 amino acids. Looked up from germline, CDR1 is SGHVS and CDR2 is FQNEAQ.

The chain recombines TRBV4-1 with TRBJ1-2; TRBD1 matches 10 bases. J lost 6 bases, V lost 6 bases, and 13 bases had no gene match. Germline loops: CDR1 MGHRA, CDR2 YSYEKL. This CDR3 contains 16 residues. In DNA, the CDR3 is TGCGCCAGCAGGGGAACCCCGGGACAGGGGATGAATGGCTACACCTTC. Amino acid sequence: CASRGTPGQGMNGYTF.

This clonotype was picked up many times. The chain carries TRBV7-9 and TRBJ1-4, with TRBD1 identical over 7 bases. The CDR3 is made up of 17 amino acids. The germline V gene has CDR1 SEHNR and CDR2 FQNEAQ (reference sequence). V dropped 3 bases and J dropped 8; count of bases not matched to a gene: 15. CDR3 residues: CASSFGPDRESREKLFF. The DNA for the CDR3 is TGTGCCAGCAGCTTCGGTCCTGACAGGGAGAGTAGAGAAAAACTGTTTTTT.

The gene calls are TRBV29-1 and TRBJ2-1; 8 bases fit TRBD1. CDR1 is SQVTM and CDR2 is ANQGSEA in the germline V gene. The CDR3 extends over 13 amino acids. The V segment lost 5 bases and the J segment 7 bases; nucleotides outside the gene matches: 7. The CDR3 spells CSVIRGRTNEQFF. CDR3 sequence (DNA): TGCAGCGTTATCAGGGGGCGCACGAATGAGCAGTTCTTC.

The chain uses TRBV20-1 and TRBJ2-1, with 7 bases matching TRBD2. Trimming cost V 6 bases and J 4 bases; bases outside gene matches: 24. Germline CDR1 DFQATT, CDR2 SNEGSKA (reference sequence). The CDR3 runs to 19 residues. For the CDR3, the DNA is TGCAGTGCCCACGCTGAGGACGAGCCCCCTAGCGGATATTACAATGAGCAGTTCTTC. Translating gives CSAHAEDEPPSGYYNEQFF.

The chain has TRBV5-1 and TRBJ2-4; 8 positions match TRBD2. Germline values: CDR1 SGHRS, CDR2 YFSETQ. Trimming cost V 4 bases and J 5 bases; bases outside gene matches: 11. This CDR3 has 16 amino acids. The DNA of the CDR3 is TGCGCCAGCAGCCTCAGGACTAGCCTGGGGGAAAACATTCAGTACTTC. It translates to CASSLRTSLGENIQYF.

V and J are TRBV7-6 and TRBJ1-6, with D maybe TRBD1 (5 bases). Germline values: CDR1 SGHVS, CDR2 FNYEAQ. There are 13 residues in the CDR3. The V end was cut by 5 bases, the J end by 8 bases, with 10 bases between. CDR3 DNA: TGTGCCAGCAGCCGCAGGGTTGATTCACCCCTCCACTTT. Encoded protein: CASSRRVDSPLHF.

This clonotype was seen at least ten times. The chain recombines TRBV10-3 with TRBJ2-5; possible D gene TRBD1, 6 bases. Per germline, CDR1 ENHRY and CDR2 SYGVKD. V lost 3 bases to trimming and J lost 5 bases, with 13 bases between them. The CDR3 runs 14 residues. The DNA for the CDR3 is TGTGCCATCAGTGACACAGGGCTGCGGGAGACCCAGTACTTC. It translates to CAISDTGLRETQYF.

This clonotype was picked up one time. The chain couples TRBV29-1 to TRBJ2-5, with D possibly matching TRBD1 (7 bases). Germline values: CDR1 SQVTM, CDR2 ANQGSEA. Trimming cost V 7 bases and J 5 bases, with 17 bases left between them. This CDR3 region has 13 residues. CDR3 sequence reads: CSGRQGGRETQYF. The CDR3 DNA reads TGCAGCGGTCGACAGGGAGGTCGGGAGACCCAGTACTTC.

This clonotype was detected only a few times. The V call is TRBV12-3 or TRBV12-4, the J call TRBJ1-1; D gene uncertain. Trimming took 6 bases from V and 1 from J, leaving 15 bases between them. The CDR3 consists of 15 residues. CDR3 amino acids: CASSPLGRANTEAFF. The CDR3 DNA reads TGTGCCAGCAGCCCCCTCGGGCGGGCGAACACTGAAGCTTTCTTT.

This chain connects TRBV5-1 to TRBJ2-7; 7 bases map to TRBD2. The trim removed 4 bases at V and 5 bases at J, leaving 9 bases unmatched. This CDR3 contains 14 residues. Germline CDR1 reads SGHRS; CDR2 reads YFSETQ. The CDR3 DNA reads TGCGCCAGCAGCGAGCGGGATCGGTCAAACGAGCAGTACTTC. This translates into CASSERDRSNEQYF.

The chain's CDR3 is CASSLGQGGISGNTIYF. The CDR3 coding sequence is TGTGCCAGCAGCTTAGGTCAGGGGGGGATCTCTGGAAACACCATATATTTT. The chain carries TRBV7-9 and TRBJ1-3, with 7 nucleotides matching TRBD1. Germline values: CDR1 SEHNR, CDR2 FQNEAQ (reference sequence). This CDR3 comprises 17 residues. With 1 base clipped from V and 0 bases from J, the junction kept 6 bases outside the gene matches.

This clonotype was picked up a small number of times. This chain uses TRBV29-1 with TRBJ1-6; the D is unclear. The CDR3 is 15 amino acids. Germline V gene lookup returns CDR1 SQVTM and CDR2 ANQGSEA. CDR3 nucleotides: TGCACCTTAAATCCTGGGAGCTCCTATAATTCACCCCTCCACTTT. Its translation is CTLNPGSSYNSPLHF. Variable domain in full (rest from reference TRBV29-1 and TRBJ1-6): SAVISQKPSRDICQRGTSLTIQCQVDSQVTMMFWYRQQPGQSLTLIATANQGSEATYESGFVIDKFPISRPNLTFSTLTVSNMSPEDSSIYLCTLNPGSSYNSPLHFGNGTRLTVT.

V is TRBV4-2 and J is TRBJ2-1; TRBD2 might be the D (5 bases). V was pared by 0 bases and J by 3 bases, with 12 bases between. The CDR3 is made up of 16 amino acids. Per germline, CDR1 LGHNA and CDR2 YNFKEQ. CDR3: CASSQDEGPYYNEQFF. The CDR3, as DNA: TGTGCCAGCAGCCAAGATGAGGGCCCTTACTACAATGAGCAGTTCTTC.

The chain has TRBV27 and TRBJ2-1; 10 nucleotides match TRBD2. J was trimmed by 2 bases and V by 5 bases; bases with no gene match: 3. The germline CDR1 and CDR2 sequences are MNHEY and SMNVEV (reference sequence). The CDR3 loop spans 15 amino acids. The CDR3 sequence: CASSPTSGAYNEQFF. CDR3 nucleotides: TGTGCCAGCAGTCCAACTAGCGGGGCCTACAATGAGCAGTTCTTC.

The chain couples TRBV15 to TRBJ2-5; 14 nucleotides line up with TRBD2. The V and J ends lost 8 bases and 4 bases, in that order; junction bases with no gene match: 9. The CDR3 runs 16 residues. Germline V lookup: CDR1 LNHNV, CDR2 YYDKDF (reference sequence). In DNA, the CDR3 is TGTGCCACCCCTACGACGACTAGCGGGAGGGCAGAGACCCAGTACTTC. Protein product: CATPTTTSGRAETQYF.

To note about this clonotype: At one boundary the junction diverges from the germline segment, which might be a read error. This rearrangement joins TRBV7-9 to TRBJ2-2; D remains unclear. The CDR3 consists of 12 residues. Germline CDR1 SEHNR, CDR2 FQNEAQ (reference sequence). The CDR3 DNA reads TGTGCCAGCGGGCTGCCCGCCGGAGAGCTGTTTTTT. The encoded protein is CASGLPAGELFF.